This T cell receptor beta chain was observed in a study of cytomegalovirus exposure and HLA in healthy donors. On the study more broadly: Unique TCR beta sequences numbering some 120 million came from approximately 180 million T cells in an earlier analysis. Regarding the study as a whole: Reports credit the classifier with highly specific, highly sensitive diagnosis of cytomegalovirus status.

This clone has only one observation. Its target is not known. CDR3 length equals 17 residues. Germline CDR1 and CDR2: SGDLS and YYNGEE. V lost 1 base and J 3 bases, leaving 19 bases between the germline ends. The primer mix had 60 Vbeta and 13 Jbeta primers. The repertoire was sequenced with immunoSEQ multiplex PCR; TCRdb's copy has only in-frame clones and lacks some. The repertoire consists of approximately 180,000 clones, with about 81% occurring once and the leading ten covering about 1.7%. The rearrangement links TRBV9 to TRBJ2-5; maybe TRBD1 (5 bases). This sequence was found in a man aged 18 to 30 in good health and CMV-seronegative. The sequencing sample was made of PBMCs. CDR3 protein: CASSVKTGREPEETQYF. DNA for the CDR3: TGTGCCAGCAGCGTAAAAACAGGCCGTGAGCCCGAAGAGACCCAGTACTTC.